A selection of T cell receptor beta chains follows, all from one sample in a study of blood T cell repertoires in COVID-19. Measured with immunoSEQ multiplex PCR; TCRdb has only the in-frame clones, and not every one. The table shows about 140,000 clones, with 88% occurring only once. The sequenced sample consisted of peripheral blood. These receptors originate from a human donor with COVID-19, enrolled during active disease. The donor label of this sample is uncertain. Both conserved end residues are trimmed from each CDR3.

V,J,CDR3
TRBV2,TRBJ1-2,ASSEEGDYGYT
TRBV11-3,TRBJ2-5,ASSRTDGQETQY
TRBV10-2,TRBJ2-3,ATRTVSTDTQY
TRBV27,TRBJ1-5,ASSPRPQSNQPQH
TRBV29-1,TRBJ2-5,SVPGTGERAMQETQY
TRBV2,TRBJ2-7,ASKLKHEQY
TRBV7-9,TRBJ2-5,ASSWGQDQETQY
TRBV10-2,TRBJ2-2,ASSSTGSGVTGELF
TRBV11-1,TRBJ2-1,ASSFQREVHNEQF
TRBV7-9,TRBJ1-1,ASSSNYRDYTEAF
TRBV6-5,TRBJ1-2,ASSSQGTNYGYT
TRBV5-1,TRBJ2-1,ASSLEVGTGVSSYNEQF
TRBV7-9,TRBJ2-7,ASSSGTGGYEQY
TRBV6-5,TRBJ2-5,ASSYSTSTAQETQY
TRBV11-2,TRBJ1-1,ASSLDWRAF
TRBV27,TRBJ2-1,ASSRDRVTNEQF
TRBV24-1,TRBJ1-1,ATSGRGGGRNTEAF
TRBV19,TRBJ1-4,ASSMKGQRYEKLF
TRBV29-1,TRBJ2-7,SVQGASYEQY
TRBV19,TRBJ1-5,ASSNSGQGNQPQH
TRBV30,TRBJ2-5,AFSLTGTLETQY
TRBV30,TRBJ2-1,AWSGTGADEQF
TRBV11-2,TRBJ1-2,ASSGAGNYGYT
TRBV5-1,TRBJ1-4,ASSLDPYGQAGEKLF
TRBV11-2,TRBJ1-5,ASSLGTGVGQPQH
TRBV19,TRBJ1-2,ASTPGDRVDYGYT
TRBV10-3,TRBJ1-2,AISEGGFGGGYT
TRBV7-6,TRBJ2-2,ASSLAVGGPSGELF
TRBV11-1,TRBJ2-3,ASSLGGGAPDTQY
TRBV5-4,TRBJ2-5,ASSAGTGIETQY
TRBV7-9,TRBJ1-4,ASSYTPEKLF
TRBV27,TRBJ1-1,ASSKGTGGFGLSEAF
TRBV9,TRBJ2-2,ASSVGVYGTGNTGELF
TRBV13,TRBJ1-6,ASSSRTGPYNSPLH
TRBV5-8,TRBJ2-1,ASSFSGRTHNEQF
TRBV15,TRBJ1-5,ATSSRTGPHQPQH
TRBV5-1,TRBJ2-7,ASSLVQGAYEQY
TRBV11-2,TRBJ2-7,ASSSYYEQY
TRBV7-9,TRBJ2-3,ASSLGLAGGVTDTQY
TRBV5-4,TRBJ2-2,ASRWGGDTGELF
TRBV28,TRBJ1-6,ASSQVRDSKKPLH
TRBV11-2,TRBJ2-3,ASSQTGGADTQY
TRBV5-7,TRBJ1-2,ASSWDSPLQYGYT
TRBV14,TRBJ1-2,ASSQVTTGLPYGYT
TRBV6-5,TRBJ2-1,ASSYSVLAGANEQF
TRBV10-3,TRBJ2-2,AILRGGLATTGELF
TRBV18,TRBJ2-1,ASSSIGLAGGGEQF
TRBV4-1,TRBJ1-2,ASSQDRDRGLEYGYT
TRBV20-1,TRBJ2-1,SASGRSGNGEQF
TRBV28,TRBJ2-7,ASSLTPGSTYEQY
TRBV19,TRBJ1-2,ASSIQRNYGYT
TRBV6-1,TRBJ2-5,ASSEAAGGPETQY
TRBV18,TRBJ2-7,ASSFQTGGPYEQY
TRBV9,TRBJ2-2,ASSVGGFHTGELF